The 24 T cell receptor beta chains presented below share a single source sample, sequenced in a study of T cell responses to AZD1222 COVID-19 vaccine. Clones were read by immunoSEQ multiplex PCR, and TCRdb kept only the in-frame ones, dropping some. Counted here are 35,000 to 45,000 clones, 80% occurring once; the ten biggest clones make up around 3.6%. The starting material was peripheral blood, obtained on day 0 of AZD1222 vaccination. The receptors here all came from an adult in good health.

This sequence joins TRBV6-6 and TRBJ2-2; 9 positions match TRBD2. CDR1 MNHNY and CDR2 SVGAGI come from the germline V gene (reference sequence). V dropped 6 bases and J dropped 4; count of bases not matched to a gene: 3. The CDR3 has 14 amino acids. In DNA form, the CDR3 reads TGTGCCAGCAGGGCGGGGGGGACCACCGGGGAGCTGTTTTTT. Protein product: CASRAGGTTGELFF.

The chain recombines TRBV7-9 with TRBJ1-4; a weak D match, TRBD1 (5 bases). This CDR3 is 14 amino acids long. Trimming took off 4 bases at V and 6 bases at J, with 12 bases between the two ends. Germline assignment: CDR1 SEHNR and CDR2 FQNEAQ (reference sequence). The CDR3 DNA is TGTGCCAGCAGCTGGGGAGGGGAGGATGAAAAACTGTTTTTT. It encodes CASSWGGEDEKLFF.

The V and J genes are TRBV7-3 and TRBJ2-3; tentative D call: TRBD2 (5 bases). The CDR3 totals 12 residues. Trimming removed 3 bases at V and 4 bases at J, with 5 bases between. CDR1 and CDR2 from the germline V gene are SGHTA and FQGTGA. The DNA of the CDR3 is TGTGCCAGCAGCTTCGGGGCAGATACGCAGTATTTT. Its protein product is CASSFGADTQYF.

The V and J genes are TRBV7-9 and TRBJ1-2, with D unclear. CDR1 SEHNR and CDR2 FQNEAQ come from the germline V gene (reference sequence). This CDR3 contains 14 residues. The V gene lost 4 bases and the J gene lost 4 bases, with 13 bases spanning the gap. The CDR3 is CASSSADGLYGYTF. Written as DNA, the CDR3 is TGTGCCAGCAGCTCCGCGGACGGCCTCTATGGCTACACCTTC.

This rearrangement joins TRBV5-5 to TRBJ1-2; 8 bases align to TRBD1. V was clipped by 0 bases and J by 9 bases; unmatched bases: 16. The germline CDR1 and CDR2 sequences are SGHKS and YYEKEE (reference sequence). The CDR3 runs 17 residues. CDR3 DNA sequence: TGTGCCAGCAGCTTGGGGATAGGACAGGGAAAGGGGTTGAGCTACACCTTC. This sequence encodes CASSLGIGQGKGLSYTF.

The chain has TRBV7-9 and TRBJ2-3; D unresolved. V was cut by 5 bases and J by 6 bases, with 18 bases left in between. The CDR3 covers 15 residues. The germline CDR1 and CDR2 sequences are SEHNR and FQNEAQ (reference sequence). CDR3 DNA sequence: TGTGCCAGCAGCCCGTCAGGAACCCCATGGGATACGCAGTATTTT. It codes for CASSPSGTPWDTQYF.

J is TRBJ1-2 and V is TRBV6-5; D unresolved. The CDR3 has 14 residues. The germline CDR1 and CDR2 sequences are MNHEY and SVGAGI. Trimming removed 4 bases at V and 8 bases at J, with 17 bases between. DNA for the CDR3: TGTGCCAGCAGTTCCCAAGGCCTGCCGGGGGGCTACACCTTC. It encodes CASSSQGLPGGYTF.

This chain joins TRBV29-1 and TRBJ2-7, with 7 nucleotides matching TRBD1. Germline V gives CDR1 SQVTM, CDR2 ANQGSEA. V was pared by 5 bases and J by 5 bases, with 15 bases of the junction left unmatched. The CDR3 spans 15 residues. The CDR3 here is CSVHRGPLLGNEQYF. The DNA of the CDR3 is TGCAGCGTTCACAGGGGTCCTCTACTCGGCAACGAGCAGTACTTC.

This clone was counted once. The V and J genes are TRBV5-8 and TRBJ1-6; D remains unclear. The V end lost 0 bases, the J end lost 2 bases, and 6 bases lay between the germline ends. The germline gives CDR1 SGHTS, CDR2 YDEGEE. CDR3 size: 15 residues. CDR3 DNA sequence: TGTGCCAGCAGCTTGGACAGCCCCTATAATTCACCCCTCCACTTT. The encoded protein is CASSLDSPYNSPLHF.

V gene TRBV14 combines with J gene TRBJ1-2, with D perhaps matching TRBD1 (6 bases). Germline V gene lookup returns CDR1 SGHDN and CDR2 FVKESK. The V gene lost 4 bases and the J gene lost 3 bases, with 12 bases spanning the gap. This CDR3 has 14 residues. CDR3 DNA: TGTGCCAGCAGCCGGGGGGCCCTCGACTATGGCTACACCTTC. Its protein is CASSRGALDYGYTF. The full variable domain, with the rest looked up from reference TRBV14 and TRBJ1-2, is EAGVTQFPSHSVIEKGQTVTLRCDPISGHDNLYWYRRVMGKEIKFLLHFVKESKQDESGMPNNRFLAERTGGTYSTLKVQPAELEDSGVYFCASSRGALDYGYTFGSGTRLTVV.

This sequence joins TRBV6-5 and TRBJ1-1; D might be TRBD1 (5 bases). The CDR3 sequence is 14 residues long. Germline V gives CDR1 MNHEY, CDR2 SVGAGI. V lost 0 bases and J 2 bases, leaving 7 bases between the germline ends. CDR3 nucleotides: TGTGCCAGCAGTTACTCCCAGGGAAACACTGAAGCTTTCTTT. Its translation: CASSYSQGNTEAFF.

The rearrangement uses TRBV4-1 and TRBJ2-7, with D possibly TRBD2 on 7 matching bases. The CDR3 length is 16 residues. CDR1 MGHRA and CDR2 YSYEKL come from the germline V gene. V lost 3 bases and J 6 bases, leaving 21 bases between the germline ends. CDR3 DNA sequence: TGCGCCAGCAGCCATCCGGGTACGAGGGCGGGGGCCGAGCAGTACTTC. Amino acid sequence: CASSHPGTRAGAEQYF.

The CDR3: CASSLVEGYEQYF. DNA for the CDR3: TGTGCCAGCAGTTTAGTTGAGGGCTACGAGCAGTACTTC. The rearrangement joins TRBV12-3 or TRBV12-4 to TRBJ2-7; tentative D call: TRBD2 (5 bases). The CDR3 consists of 13 residues. V dropped 1 base and J dropped 3 bases, with 7 bases sitting between them.

The CDR3: CASGRGDYNEQFF. In DNA, the CDR3 is TGTGCTAGTGGCCGGGGGGATTACAATGAGCAGTTCTTC. J is TRBJ2-1 and V is TRBV12-5; 7 positions agree with TRBD2. Germline trimming cut 6 bases from V and 4 bases from J; bases unmatched to any gene: 3. The CDR3 is made up of 13 amino acids. Per the germline V gene, CDR1 is LGHNT and CDR2 is FRNRAP. The full variable domain, with the rest looked up from reference TRBV12-5 and TRBJ2-1, is DARVTQTPRHKVTEMGQEVTMRCQPILGHNTVFWYRQTMMQGLELLAYFRNRAPLDDSGMPKDRFSAEMPDATLATLKIQPSEPRDSAVYFCASGRGDYNEQFFGPGTRLTVL.

V is TRBV28 and J is TRBJ1-1, with D maybe TRBD1 (6 bases). The CDR3 loop spans 13 amino acids. CDR1 is MDHEN, CDR2 SYDVKM, per germline. V was cut by 6 bases and J by 4 bases, with 12 bases left in between. This CDR3 reads CASRQGLVTEAFF. CDR3 nucleotide sequence: TGTGCCAGCAGACAGGGTTTGGTCACTGAAGCTTTCTTT.

The J gene is TRBJ2-5, the V gene TRBV3-1 (or the pseudogene TRBV3-2); D is ambiguous. The CDR3 has 11 residues. Germline V CDR1 and CDR2: LGHDT, YNNKEL (reference sequence). Trimming pared 5 bases from V and 2 bases from J, leaving 3 bases between. The CDR3 loop reads CASSSQETQYF. CDR3 in DNA: TGTGCCAGCAGCTCACAAGAGACCCAGTACTTC.

V is TRBV7-6 and J is TRBJ2-2; tentatively, D is TRBD1 (5 bases). CDR3 size: 17 residues. V was cut by 1 base and J by 2 bases, with 14 bases left in between. Germline V gene lookup returns CDR1 SGHVS and CDR2 FNYEAQ. CDR3 loop: CASSLGVDSFNTGELFF. The CDR3 region has the DNA TGTGCCAGCAGCTTAGGGGTAGACAGCTTCAACACCGGGGAGCTGTTTTTT.

The chain joins TRBV18 to TRBJ2-2; D call uncertain. V lost 5 bases to trimming and J lost 0 bases, with 7 bases between them. Germline CDR1 KGHSH, CDR2 LQKENI. The CDR3 covers 14 residues. CDR3 nucleotide sequence: TGTGCCAGCTCATTCACATCGAACACCGGGGAGCTGTTTTTT. This translates into CASSFTSNTGELFF.

The V gene is TRBV14, the J gene TRBJ1-1; D is unresolved. Deletions cut 5 bases from V and 2 bases from J, with 9 bases between. Germline CDR1 SGHDN, CDR2 FVKESK. This CDR3 has 13 residues. In DNA form, the CDR3 reads TGTGCCAGCAGCTCTCACCCCAACACTGAAGCTTTCTTT. Its protein product is CASSSHPNTEAFF. The full variable domain, in which reference TRBV14 and TRBJ1-1 provide the parts outside the CDR3, is EAGVTQFPSHSVIEKGQTVTLRCDPISGHDNLYWYRRVMGKEIKFLLHFVKESKQDESGMPNNRFLAERTGGTYSTLKVQPAELEDSGVYFCASSSHPNTEAFFGQGTRLTVV.

This clone appeared a few times. This chain links TRBV6-5 with TRBJ2-7, with 10 bases identical to TRBD2. The CDR3 spans 15 residues. Germline values: CDR1 MNHEY, CDR2 SVGAGI. Unmatched junction bases numbered 8, after V lost 6 bases and J lost 3 bases. CDR3 nucleotides: TGTGCCAGCAGCCCCGGGACTAGCGTAAACTACGAGCAGTACTTC. This sequence encodes CASSPGTSVNYEQYF.

This clone was seen only once. The V gene is TRBV7-6, the J gene TRBJ2-5, with no clear D. In germline, CDR1 is SGHVS, CDR2 FNYEAQ. V was cut by 7 bases and J by 3 bases, with 18 bases left in between. The CDR3 is 15 amino acids. Here the CDR3 DNA reads TGTGCCAGCAACCAAAGGTCGGATATTAAAGAGACCCAGTACTTC. This sequence encodes CASNQRSDIKETQYF.

This clone appeared a single time. The chain recombines TRBV13 with TRBJ1-6; D is perhaps TRBD1 (6 bases). Per the germline V gene, CDR1 is PRHDT and CDR2 is FYEKMQ (reference sequence). Trimming removed 3 bases at V and 8 bases at J, with 14 bases between. The CDR3 contains 15 residues. The CDR3, as DNA: TGTGCCAGCAGCTTGAACAGGGCTTTGGATTCACCCCTCCACTTT. This translates into CASSLNRALDSPLHF.

The J gene is TRBJ1-3, the V gene TRBV28, with unresolved D. V shed 7 bases and J shed 4 bases, with 11 bases lying between them. The CDR3 runs to 13 residues. CDR1 is MDHEN, CDR2 SYDVKM, per germline. CDR3 sequence (DNA): TGTGCCAGCATCCCCATGGGAGGAAACACCATATATTTT. Translation: CASIPMGGNTIYF.

The chain joins TRBV7-2 to TRBJ1-3; D is perhaps TRBD1 (5 bases). V was shortened by 4 bases and J by 3 bases, with 10 bases between the two germline ends. Per the germline V gene, CDR1 is SGHTA and CDR2 is FQGNSA. The CDR3 loop spans 14 amino acids. The CDR3 spells CASSSGLGGNTIYF. The CDR3, as DNA: TGTGCCAGCAGCTCAGGGTTGGGTGGAAACACCATATATTTT. The complete variable domain, with remaining parts taken from reference TRBV7-2 and TRBJ1-3, reads GAGVSQSPSNKVTEKGKDVELRCDPISGHTALYWYRQSLGQGLEFLIYFQGNSAPDKSGLPSDRFSAERTGGSVSTLTIQRTQQEDSAVYLCASSSGLGGNTIYFGEGSWLTVV.